This entry lists 25 T cell receptor beta chains sequenced from one sample in a study of cytomegalovirus exposure and HLA in healthy donors. The primer mix had 60 Vbeta and 13 Jbeta primers. The table came from immunoSEQ multiplex PCR; TCRdb's copy has only in-frame clones and leaves some out. The sample yields roughly 200,000 clones, roughly 80% seen once. The material sequenced was PBMCs. These TCRs come from a man younger than 40 in good health and CMV-seronegative.

The chain has TRBV7-9 and TRBJ2-6; D is possibly TRBD2 (5 bases). The CDR3 has 18 amino acids. The germline V and J ends were trimmed by 5 bases and 0 bases, with 17 bases remaining between them. Per the germline V gene, CDR1 is SEHNR and CDR2 is FQNEAQ (reference sequence). The CDR3: CASSPQASPNSGANVLTF. The CDR3 region has the DNA TGTGCCAGCAGCCCACAAGCTAGCCCCAACTCTGGGGCCAACGTCCTGACTTTC.

This chain links TRBV13 with TRBJ1-4, with D possibly being TRBD1 (6 bases). The CDR3 has 14 amino acids. Germline V lookup: CDR1 PRHDT, CDR2 FYEKMQ (reference sequence). V gave up 5 bases and J gave up 7 bases, with 14 bases separating them. CDR3 DNA sequence: TGTGCCAGCAGCCTGACAGGAGTCCCTGAAAAACTGTTTTTT. Encoded protein: CASSLTGVPEKLFF.

V usage is TRBV7-2 and J usage is TRBJ1-2; maybe TRBD1 (5 bases). The germline gives CDR1 SGHTA, CDR2 FQGNSA. Between the trimmed V and J ends, which lost 1 base and 1 base, there was a span of 7 bases. This CDR3 has 14 amino acids. As DNA, the CDR3 is TGTGCCAGCAGCTTAGGGACATATAACTATGGCTACACCTTC. Translation gives CASSLGTYNYGYTF.

V usage is TRBV7-8 and J usage is TRBJ2-3; D unclear. This CDR3 contains 16 residues. Germline CDR1 reads SGHVS; CDR2 reads FQNEAQ. Deletions cut 0 bases from V and 0 bases from J, with 10 bases between. The CDR3 DNA follows: TGTGCCAGCAGCTTAGCGTACAGCCGGAGCACAGATACGCAGTATTTT. It codes for CASSLAYSRSTDTQYF.

The chain combines TRBV27 with TRBJ2-1; D is possibly TRBD1 (5 bases). Germline lookup yields CDR1 MNHEY and CDR2 SMNVEV (reference sequence). V was cut by 5 bases and J by 5 bases, with 13 bases left in between. The CDR3 is 14 residues long. This CDR3 reads CASSPSGADNEQFF. DNA for the CDR3: TGTGCCAGCAGTCCTAGTGGGGCGGACAATGAGCAGTTCTTC.

The chain joins TRBV11-3 to TRBJ2-5, with TRBD1 matching over 8 bases. Germline CDR1 and CDR2: SGHNT and YENEEA. With V trimmed by 1 base and J by 2 bases, 3 bases remained unmatched. This CDR3 is built from 15 residues. CDR3 amino acids: CASSLGDRRQETQYF. In nucleotides, the CDR3 is TGTGCCAGCAGCTTAGGGGACAGGCGGCAAGAGACCCAGTACTTC. The whole variable domain, filled in from reference TRBV11-3 and TRBJ2-5, reads EAGVVQSPRYKIIEKKQPVAFWCNPISGHNTLYWYLQNLGQGPELLIRYENEEAVDDSQLPKDRFSAERLKGVDSTLKIQPAELGDSAVYLCASSLGDRRQETQYFGPGTRLLVL.

This clone was seen once. The V gene is TRBV19, the J gene TRBJ1-4; 9 bases are shared with TRBD1. Looked up from germline, CDR1 is LNHDA and CDR2 is SQIVND (reference sequence). V lost 3 bases and J lost 4; bases outside the gene matches: 3. CDR3 length: 15 residues. The CDR3 nucleotides are TGTGCCAGTAGTATGGGGACAGGGATTAATGAAAAACTGTTTTTT. Its translation: CASSMGTGINEKLFF.

V gene TRBV5-1 combines with J gene TRBJ2-1; 13 nucleotides line up with TRBD2. The V gene end was trimmed by 5 bases and the J gene end by 7 bases; junction bases not matched to a gene: 15. This CDR3 comprises 18 residues. Germline CDR1 and CDR2: SGHRS and YFSETQ. In DNA form, the CDR3 reads TGCGCCAGCAGTACACTAGCGGGGGGGCCAATTATTATGAATGAGCAGTTCTTC. Translated: CASSTLAGGPIIMNEQFF.

For the CDR3, the DNA is TGTGCCAGCTCAATTCAGGGGTACGGCTACGAGCAGTACTTC. The encoded protein is CASSIQGYGYEQYF. This chain uses TRBV18 with TRBJ2-5; perhaps TRBD1 as D (6 bases). The J call may not be correct, given that the DNA end is closer to TRBJ2-7. The CDR3 length is 14 residues. Germline V gives CDR1 KGHSH, CDR2 LQKENI.

This clone was recorded only once. Mismatch with germline at one junction end may stem from a read error. The chain combines TRBV7-9 with TRBJ2-6; a weak D match, TRBD1 (5 bases). Germline CDR1 is SEHNR and CDR2 is FQNEAQ (reference sequence). The CDR3 length is 13 residues. The CDR3 bases are TGTGCCAGCACCCTTTCTGGGGCCAGCGTCCTGACTTTC. Residues: CASTLSGASVLTF.

This clone has just one count. The chain joins TRBV5-1 to TRBJ2-2; D ambiguous. Deletions cut 4 bases from V and 1 base from J, with 2 bases between. Germline V gene sequence: CDR1 SGHRS, CDR2 YFSETQ. The CDR3 runs to 12 residues. The DNA for the CDR3 is TGCGCCAGCAGCCGGAACACCGGGGAGCTGTTTTTT. This sequence encodes CASSRNTGELFF.

This chain uses TRBV7-2 with TRBJ1-5, with D maybe TRBD1 (6 bases). The CDR3 is made up of 15 amino acids. Between the trimmed V and J ends, which lost 3 bases and 2 bases, there was a span of 11 bases. CDR1 is SGHTA, CDR2 FQGNSA, per germline. CDR3 loop: CASSFSDRRNQPQHF. The CDR3 nucleotides are TGTGCCAGCAGCTTCTCAGACAGGCGCAATCAGCCCCAGCATTTT.

This chain joins TRBV19 and TRBJ2-5, with TRBD2 identical over 10 bases. Trimming at V came to 6 bases and at J to 4 bases, leaving 5 bases not matched to a gene. Germline assignment: CDR1 LNHDA and CDR2 SQIVND (reference sequence). CDR3 size: 14 residues. CDR3 in DNA: TGTGCCAGTAGCGAAGCGGGGGGGCTAGAGACCCAGTACTTC. Its translation is CASSEAGGLETQYF. Variable domain in full (rest from reference TRBV19 and TRBJ2-5): DGGITQSPKYLFRKEGQNVTLSCEQNLNHDAMYWYRQDPGQGLRLIYYSQIVNDFQKGDIAEGYSVSREKKESFPLTVTSAQKNPTAFYLCASSEAGGLETQYFGPGTRLLVL.

The J gene is TRBJ2-1, the V gene TRBV27, with D perhaps TRBD2 (6 bases). Trimming removed 1 base at V and 5 bases at J, with 12 bases between. Germline V lookup: CDR1 MNHEY, CDR2 SMNVEV (reference sequence). This CDR3 region has 15 residues. The CDR3 here is CASSLLTRLHNEQFF. In DNA form, the CDR3 reads TGTGCCAGCAGTTTATTGACTAGGCTACACAATGAGCAGTTCTTC.

The chain employs TRBV4-1 and TRBJ1-2; maybe TRBD1 (5 bases). The V gene's germline CDR1 is MGHRA and CDR2 YSYEKL. V lost 3 bases, J lost 7 bases, and 18 bases lay in between. This CDR3 contains 15 residues. CDR3 DNA sequence: TGCGCCAGCAGCCAGGTAAGGGGAGGGAAGACTGGCTACACCTTC. As protein: CASSQVRGGKTGYTF.

The chain couples TRBV7-9 to TRBJ2-7; 7 nucleotides line up with TRBD1. There are 15 residues in the CDR3. Germline CDR1 SEHNR, CDR2 FQNEAQ (reference sequence). Losses at the gene ends were 5 bases for V and 0 bases for J; bases not matched to a gene: 7. Here the CDR3 DNA reads TGTGCCAGCAGCCTGGGGGACAGCGGCTCCTACGAGCAGTACTTC. Encoded protein: CASSLGDSGSYEQYF. Looking up the rest from reference TRBV7-9 and TRBJ2-7 gives the full variable domain: DTGVSQNPRHKITKRGQNVTFRCDPISEHNRLYWYRQTLGQGPEFLTYFQNEAQLEKSRLLSDRFSAERPKGSFSTLEIQRTEQGDSAMYLCASSLGDSGSYEQYFGPGTRLTVT.

DNA for the CDR3: TGTGCCAGCAGCTTATTAGGGCAGGGTCTCCTCTACGAGCAGTACTTC. It codes for CASSLLGQGLLYEQYF. V and J are TRBV7-8 and TRBJ2-7; TRBD1 is a possible D gene (5 bases). Trimming stripped 2 bases from V and 3 bases from J, with 17 bases between. Germline loops: CDR1 SGHVS, CDR2 FQNEAQ. The CDR3 sequence is 16 residues long.

The gene calls are TRBV6-5 and TRBJ1-3; 7 positions agree with TRBD1. The CDR3 runs to 15 residues. J lost 6 bases, V lost 3 bases, and 8 bases had no gene match. CDR1 and CDR2 from the germline V gene are MNHEY and SVGAGI. In DNA, the CDR3 is TGTGCCAGCAGTTATGAAGGGGGCGCAGAAAACACCATATATTTT. Its protein is CASSYEGGAENTIYF.

This rearrangement joins TRBV5-4 to TRBJ1-5; 8 positions match TRBD1. The CDR3 is 14 residues long. Trimming removed 3 bases from V and 2 bases from J; junction bases left unmatched: 1. CDR1 and CDR2 from the germline V gene are SGHNT and YYREEE (reference sequence). The CDR3 region has the DNA TGTGCCAGCAGCTCGGGACAGGGCAATCAGCCCCAGCATTTT. Its protein is CASSSGQGNQPQHF.

The V call is TRBV6-6, the J call TRBJ2-2; D gene unclear. The germline gives CDR1 MNHNY, CDR2 SVGAGI (reference sequence). This CDR3 is 12 amino acids long. Trimming took off 6 bases at V and 1 base at J, with 3 bases between the two ends. The CDR3 DNA reads TGTGCCAGCAGCTTGAACACCGGGGAGCTGTTTTTT. This gives the protein CASSLNTGELFF.

The genes are TRBV7-9 and TRBJ2-7; the D is unclear. There are 12 residues in the CDR3. The germline V and J ends were trimmed by 2 bases and 5 bases, with 7 bases remaining between them. CDR1 SEHNR and CDR2 FQNEAQ come from the germline V gene (reference sequence). CDR3 residues: CASSLTANEQYF. Written as DNA, the CDR3 is TGTGCCAGCAGCTTAACAGCTAACGAGCAGTACTTC.

The rearrangement links TRBV11-2 to TRBJ2-5, with a possible D match to TRBD1 (6 bases). This CDR3 has 15 residues. CDR1 is SGHAT and CDR2 is FQNNGV in the germline V gene. The V gene lost 5 bases and the J gene lost 1 base, with 14 bases spanning the gap. The CDR3 reads CASSPVRQAQETQYF. The DNA for the CDR3 is TGTGCCAGCAGCCCCGTTCGACAGGCCCAAGAGACCCAGTACTTC.

Regarding this clone: The sample holds other DNA sequences that translate to the same CDR3. This sequence joins TRBV19 and TRBJ1-1; TRBD1 aligns across 8 bases. The CDR3 is 14 amino acids. Germline CDR1 is LNHDA and CDR2 is SQIVND (reference sequence). V was pared by 3 bases and J by 4 bases, with 4 bases of the junction left unmatched. Written as DNA, the CDR3 is TGTGCCAGTAGTATCCGTACAGGGGGCACTGAAGCTTTCTTT. It is translated as CASSIRTGGTEAFF. The full variable domain, its missing parts supplied by reference TRBV19 and TRBJ1-1, is DGGITQSPKYLFRKEGQNVTLSCEQNLNHDAMYWYRQDPGQGLRLIYYSQIVNDFQKGDIAEGYSVSREKKESFPLTVTSAQKNPTAFYLCASSIRTGGTEAFFGQGTRLTVV.

CDR3 in amino acids: CASSEMGASGTLYEQYF. Written as DNA, the CDR3 is TGTGCCAGCAGCGAAATGGGTGCTAGCGGAACACTTTACGAGCAGTACTTC. The chain links TRBV21-1 to TRBJ2-7; whether TRBD2, the table's D call, matches the DNA was not checked. TRBV21-1 is a known pseudogene. This CDR3 contains 17 residues.

The rearrangement links TRBV6-1 to TRBJ1-6; D is undetermined. V lost 4 bases and J 8 bases, leaving 6 bases between the germline ends. Germline values: CDR1 MNHNS, CDR2 SASEGT. This CDR3 is 12 amino acids long. The chain's CDR3 is CASSASHSPLHF. In DNA, the CDR3 is TGTGCCAGCAGTGCGAGTCATTCACCCCTCCACTTT.